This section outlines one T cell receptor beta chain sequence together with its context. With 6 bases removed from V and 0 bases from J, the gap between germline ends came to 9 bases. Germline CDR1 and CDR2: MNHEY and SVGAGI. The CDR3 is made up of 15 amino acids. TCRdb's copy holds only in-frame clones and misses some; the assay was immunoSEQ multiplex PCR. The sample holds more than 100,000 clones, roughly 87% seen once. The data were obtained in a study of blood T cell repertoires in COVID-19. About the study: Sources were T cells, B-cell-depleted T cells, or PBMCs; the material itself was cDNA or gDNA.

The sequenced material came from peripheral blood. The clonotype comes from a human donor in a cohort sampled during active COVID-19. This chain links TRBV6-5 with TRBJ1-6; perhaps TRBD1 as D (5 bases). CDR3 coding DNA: TGTGCCAGCAGCCGACAGAGCTCCTATAATTCACCCCTCCACTTT. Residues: CASSRQSSYNSPLHF.